A single sample gave rise to the 25 T cell receptor beta chains below, sequenced in a study of blood T cell repertoires in COVID-19. Generated by immunoSEQ multiplex PCR, the TCRdb table keeps only in-frame clones and is missing some. The sample lists tens of thousands of clones, about three quarters occurring once. Sequenced input: peripheral blood. These receptors were collected from a human donor with active or convalescent COVID-19. The donor label of this sample is uncertain.

The chain links TRBV5-1 to TRBJ1-4, with 7 positions matching TRBD1. V was clipped by 5 bases and J by 13 bases; unmatched bases: 8. CDR3 length: 12 amino acids. The V gene's germline CDR1 is SGHRS and CDR2 YFSETQ. The CDR3 sequence is CASRSDREALFF. CDR3 nucleotides: TGCGCCAGCAGAAGCGACAGGGAGGCACTGTTTTTT.

The chain combines TRBV10-1 with TRBJ2-7, with D uncertain. Looked up from germline, CDR1 is WNHNN and CDR2 is SYGVQD (reference sequence). V was trimmed by 4 bases and J by 1 base, leaving 8 bases between them. The CDR3 covers 13 residues. The CDR3 nucleotides are TGCGCCAGCAGTGTTGGCGGATCCTACGAGCAGTACTTC. It codes for CASSVGGSYEQYF.

This chain joins TRBV6-5 and TRBJ2-7, with D uncertain. Germline-derived CDR1 and CDR2 are MNHEY and SVGAGI. The CDR3 covers 13 residues. V was shortened by 6 bases and J by 3 bases, with 12 bases between the two germline ends. This CDR3 reads CASSLNSNYEQYF. In DNA form, the CDR3 reads TGTGCCAGCAGCCTCAATAGTAACTACGAGCAGTACTTC.

J is TRBJ2-7 and V is TRBV30; TRBD2 matches 11 bases. Germline V gives CDR1 GTSNPN, CDR2 SVGIG (reference sequence). J gave up 3 bases and V 2 bases, and 9 bases lay outside the gene matches. The CDR3 is made up of 16 amino acids. CDR3 in amino acids: CAWSNSGRALVYEQYF. The CDR3 DNA reads as TGTGCCTGGAGTAATAGCGGGAGGGCCCTCGTCTACGAGCAGTACTTC.

The chain carries TRBV11-3 and TRBJ1-4; unclear D gene. Per germline, CDR1 SGHNT and CDR2 YENEEA. Trimming cost V 5 bases and J 4 bases, with 8 bases left between them. This CDR3 has 13 residues. In DNA, the CDR3 is TGTGCCAGCAGCCCAGGCCTTAATGAAAAACTGTTTTTT. It specifies CASSPGLNEKLFF.

The V gene is TRBV7-3, the J gene TRBJ2-1; D possibly corresponds to TRBD1 (5 bases). The germline gives CDR1 SGHTA, CDR2 FQGTGA. The V and J ends lost 3 bases and 8 bases respectively, with 17 bases between them. This CDR3 is 15 amino acids long. The CDR3 protein is CASSFMTAGIHEQFF. The CDR3 coding sequence is TGTGCCAGCAGCTTTATGACAGCTGGTATCCATGAGCAGTTCTTC.

The gene calls are TRBV3-1 (or the pseudogene TRBV3-2) and TRBJ2-7; a weak D match, TRBD1 (6 bases). CDR3 length: 12 residues. Looked up from germline, CDR1 is LGHDT and CDR2 is YNNKEL (reference sequence). V dropped 8 bases and J dropped 2 bases, with 10 bases sitting between them. CDR3 in amino acids: CASSQGTYEQYF. CDR3 in DNA: TGTGCCAGCTCTCAGGGGACCTACGAGCAGTACTTC.

The chain has TRBV12-5 and TRBJ1-1, with 7 bases matching TRBD1. Trimming removed 3 bases from V and 1 base from J; junction bases left unmatched: 8. The germline V gene has CDR1 LGHNT and CDR2 FRNRAP. The CDR3 is 16 residues long. The CDR3 DNA reads TGTGCTAGTGGTTTTACGACAGGGTGGAGGAACACTGAAGCTTTCTTT. Its protein is CASGFTTGWRNTEAFF.

This clone was seen at least ten times. This sequence joins TRBV6-6 and TRBJ2-1; 8 nucleotides agree with TRBD2. The CDR3 extends over 16 amino acids. CDR1 and CDR2 from the germline V gene are MNHNY and SVGAGI (reference sequence). V was clipped by 4 bases and J by 4 bases; unmatched bases: 9. CDR3 nucleotide sequence: TGTGCCAGCAGTTTCCGAGCGGGAGCGGGTTACAATGAGCAGTTCTTC. This gives the protein CASSFRAGAGYNEQFF.

The table lists this clone with a few counts. The chain has TRBV28 and TRBJ2-7; no firm D call. V lost 6 bases and J 2 bases, leaving 8 bases between the germline ends. CDR1 and CDR2 from the germline V gene are MDHEN and SYDVKM. The CDR3 runs 12 residues. CDR3 residues: CASRTPPYEQYF. The CDR3 bases are TGTGCCAGCAGGACACCCCCCTACGAGCAGTACTTC.

The chain joins TRBV11-3 to TRBJ1-1; tentative D call: TRBD1 (6 bases). Trimming took off 2 bases at V and 6 bases at J, with 16 bases between the two ends. The CDR3 covers 15 residues. Germline V gene data show CDR1 as SGHNT and CDR2 as YENEEA. CDR3 bases: TGTGCCAGCAGCTTATTGGACGGGGGGGGCTCTGAAGCTTTCTTT. It specifies CASSLLDGGGSEAFF.

This clone is labeled as medium-sized. The genes are TRBV12-5 and TRBJ2-1; D might be TRBD1 (6 bases). This CDR3 has 16 residues. V lost 0 bases, J lost 3 bases, and 12 bases lay in between. CDR1 is LGHNT and CDR2 is FRNRAP in the germline V gene. The CDR3, as DNA: TGTGCTAGTGGTTTGGTAATAGCAGGGGACTACAATGAGCAGTTCTTC. Its translation is CASGLVIAGDYNEQFF.

The genes are TRBV9 and TRBJ1-2; D unclear. There are 15 residues in the CDR3. Germline V gene data show CDR1 as SGDLS and CDR2 as YYNGEE. The V gene lost 0 bases and the J gene lost 5 bases, with 14 bases spanning the gap. Written as DNA, the CDR3 is TGTGCCAGCAGCGTAGATAACTCACCGGGGTATGGCTACACCTTC. Translation gives CASSVDNSPGYGYTF.

V gene TRBV7-3 combines with J gene TRBJ1-3; maybe TRBD1 (5 bases). V lost 3 bases to trimming and J lost 2 bases, with 8 bases between them. Germline CDR1 and CDR2: SGHTA and FQGTGA. The CDR3 sequence is 14 residues long. The CDR3 nucleotides are TGTGCCAGCAGCTTCGCGGGGCCTGGAAACACCATATATTTT. Translation: CASSFAGPGNTIYF.

The chain links TRBV11-3 to TRBJ2-1; 7 nucleotides match TRBD2. The CDR3 covers 14 residues. V shed 0 bases, J shed 11 bases, and the junction held 7 bases outside the gene matches. Germline V gene data show CDR1 as SGHNT and CDR2 as YENEEA. Here the CDR3 reads CASSLDRSTSKQFF. CDR3 in DNA: TGTGCCAGCAGCTTAGATCGATCGACTAGCAAGCAGTTCTTC.

This clone was observed a handful of times. CDR3 loop: CASSLQLTGRETQYF. DNA of the CDR3: TGTGCCAGCAGCTTACAACTGACAGGGAGGGAGACCCAGTACTTC. V usage is TRBV11-2 and J usage is TRBJ2-5; a weak D match, TRBD1 (7 bases). This CDR3 spans 15 amino acids. V gave up 2 bases and J gave up 5 bases, with 15 bases separating them. CDR1 and CDR2 from the germline V gene are SGHAT and FQNNGV.

The rearrangement joins TRBV5-1 to TRBJ2-3; D ambiguous. The ends were cut back, 2 bases at V and 6 bases at J, with 16 bases in the middle. Germline V gene sequence: CDR1 SGHRS, CDR2 YFSETQ. This CDR3 is built from 15 residues. The CDR3 DNA sequence: TGCGCCAGCAGCTTACTCGAACGTAGCCCGGATACGCAGTATTTT. Encoded protein: CASSLLERSPDTQYF.

The V call is TRBV24-1, the J call TRBJ2-3; 10 bases are shared with TRBD2. Germline values: CDR1 KGHDR, CDR2 SFDVKD. The CDR3 runs 17 residues. Germline trimming cut 1 base from V and 5 bases from J; bases unmatched to any gene: 8. The CDR3 loop is CATSDFTSGKRGDTQYF. CDR3 sequence (DNA): TGTGCCACCAGTGATTTTACTAGCGGGAAGAGGGGAGATACGCAGTATTTT.

The rearrangement links TRBV10-2 to TRBJ2-7; 11 bases line up with TRBD2. This CDR3 region has 14 residues. Germline CDR1 is WSHSY and CDR2 is SAAADI. V lost 7 bases and J lost 6; bases outside the gene matches: 8. In DNA, the CDR3 is TGCGCCAGCAAACTAGCGGGAGAGGGGATCGAGCAGTACTTC. Translated: CASKLAGEGIEQYF.

This chain links TRBV28 with TRBJ1-2; 7 nucleotides line up with TRBD1. Germline V gene sequence: CDR1 MDHEN, CDR2 SYDVKM. J lost 1 base, V lost 6 bases, and 5 bases had no gene match. The CDR3 totals 14 residues. This CDR3 is CASRQTGINYGYTF. The CDR3 nucleotides read TGTGCCAGCAGACAGACAGGGATTAACTATGGCTACACCTTC.

The rearrangement links TRBV21-1 to TRBJ2-3; TRBD2, as called in the table, went unchecked against the DNA. TRBV21-1 is marked as a pseudogene. CDR3 size: 16 residues. The CDR3 region has the DNA TGTGCCAGCAGCAAAGCCCCTAGCGGGAGTGATGATACGCAGTATTTT. This codes for CASSKAPSGSDDTQYF.

The J gene is TRBJ1-4, the V gene TRBV19, with TRBD1 matching 7 bases. The junction had 10 bases not matched to a gene; V was cut back by 5 bases and J by 7 bases. Per the germline V gene, CDR1 is LNHDA and CDR2 is SQIVND (reference sequence). This CDR3 has 15 amino acids. CDR3 nucleotides: TGTGCCAGTAGTCTCCAGACAGGGTGGGGTGAAAAACTGTTTTTT. Its translation is CASSLQTGWGEKLFF. Drawing the rest from reference TRBV19 and TRBJ1-4, the complete variable domain is DGGITQSPKYLFRKEGQNVTLSCEQNLNHDAMYWYRQDPGQGLRLIYYSQIVNDFQKGDIAEGYSVSREKKESFPLTVTSAQKNPTAFYLCASSLQTGWGEKLFFGSGTQLSVL.

This rearrangement joins TRBV29-1 to TRBJ1-5; D unresolved. This CDR3 has 15 amino acids. Germline assignment: CDR1 SQVTM and CDR2 ANQGSEA. Trimming removed 5 bases at V and 0 bases at J, with 14 bases between. The CDR3 DNA follows: TGCAGCGTTCTCGGGAGTCCATATAGCAATCAGCCCCAGCATTTT. Its protein is CSVLGSPYSNQPQHF.

This clone was seen only once. V usage is TRBV6-5 and J usage is TRBJ1-5; no clear D gene. The CDR3 is 15 residues long. V was shortened by 2 bases and J by 4 bases, with 12 bases between the two germline ends. Germline assignment: CDR1 MNHEY and CDR2 SVGAGI. Here the CDR3 DNA reads TGTGCCAGCAGTTACGGGCGGGAGGAGAATCAGCCCCAGCATTTT. It codes for CASSYGREENQPQHF.

The chain recombines TRBV10-3 with TRBJ2-5; 11 nucleotides align to TRBD2. From germline, CDR1 is ENHRY and CDR2 SYGVKD. The CDR3 covers 13 residues. Germline trimming cut 7 bases from V and 5 bases from J; bases unmatched to any gene: 3. DNA of the CDR3: TGTGCCATCAACTCTAGCGGGAGGGAGACCCAGTACTTC. It is translated as CAINSSGRETQYF.